A selection of T cell receptor beta chains follows, all from one sample in a study of identifying expanded T cells in peripheral blood. The table came from immunoSEQ multiplex PCR; TCRdb's copy has only in-frame clones and leaves some out. The repertoire holds around 91,000 clones, with more than 70% as singletons. Sequencing was performed on blood. Receptor source: a person aged 18-70 years in good health. Both conserved end residues are part of each CDR3. D genes are given only for firm matches. Clone size, where shown, is once, few, many, or a class for clones that have expanded.

TRBV28	TRBD2	TRBJ2-1	-	CASGTSGSGEQFF	TGTGCCAGCGGCACTAGCGGGAGTGGTGAGCAGTTCTTC
TRBV19	TRBD1	TRBJ1-2	-	CASRIGTGFSFGYTF	TGTGCCAGCAGGATCGGGACAGGGTTTTCTTTTGGCTACACCTTC
TRBV7-9	-	TRBJ1-1	-	CASSLDSRNTEAFF	TGTGCCAGCAGCTTGGACAGCCGAAACACTGAAGCTTTCTTT
TRBV7-8	-	TRBJ1-1	-	CASSTHGAGVNTEAFF	TGTGCCAGCAGCACCCACGGGGCAGGGGTGAACACTGAAGCTTTCTTT
TRBV4-3	-	TRBJ1-5	-	CASSQAQGAAQHF	TGCGCCAGCAGCCAGGCCCAGGGCGCGGCCCAGCATTTT
TRBV5-5	TRBD1	TRBJ1-5	-	CASSMGQGASQPQHF	TGTGCCAGCAGCATGGGACAGGGGGCAAGTCAGCCCCAGCATTTT
TRBV5-6	-	TRBJ2-7	-	CASSLVPRFYEQYF	TGTGCCAGCAGCTTGGTTCCCAGATTCTACGAGCAGTACTTC
TRBV2	-	TRBJ2-2	-	CASSEVKAAVGVGELFF	TGTGCCAGCAGTGAAGTAAAGGCAGCTGTCGGAGTCGGGGAGCTGTTTTTT
TRBV28	TRBD1	TRBJ1-1	-	CASSTTGTANTEAFF	TGTGCCAGCAGTACTACCGGGACAGCGAACACTGAAGCTTTCTTT
TRBV15	TRBD2	TRBJ2-4	-	CATSPGTSGRAGF	TGTGCCACCAGCCCGGGGACTAGCGGGAGGGCTGGGTTC
TRBV25-1	-	TRBJ1-1	few	CASSALGVNTEAFF	TGTGCCAGCAGTGCCTTAGGAGTGAACACTGAAGCTTTCTTT
TRBV28	-	TRBJ1-4	once	CASSQTGGAEKLFF	TGTGCCAGCAGCCAAACGGGGGGCGCGGAAAAACTGTTTTTT
TRBV6-4	TRBD2	TRBJ2-1	-	CASSDSPGGSNEQFF	TGTGCCAGCAGTGACTCGCCGGGAGGGAGCAATGAGCAGTTCTTC
TRBV5-5	-	TRBJ1-5	-	CASSPDAGISTNQPQHF	TGTGCCAGCAGTCCAGACGCAGGCATCTCTACCAATCAGCCCCAGCATTTT
TRBV9	TRBD1	TRBJ2-2	-	CASSSGTGSTGELFF	TGTGCCAGCAGTTCCGGGACAGGGAGCACCGGGGAGCTGTTTTTT
TRBV7-2	TRBD2	TRBJ2-7	-	CASSIIAGGTSEPYEQYF	TGTGCCAGCAGCATAATAGCGGGGGGCACGAGTGAACCCTACGAGCAGTACTTC
TRBV4-1	TRBD2	TRBJ2-7	-	CASSLLIGLAGVTYEQYF	TGCGCCAGCAGCCTACTAATCGGACTAGCGGGAGTTACCTACGAGCAGTACTTC
TRBV5-1	-	TRBJ1-2	-	CASSWAAGTFVDGYTF	TGCGCCAGCAGCTGGGCGGCAGGGACCTTCGTGGATGGCTACACCTTC
TRBV2	TRBD1	TRBJ1-2	-	CASSRTGINYGYTF	TGTGCCAGCAGTCGGACAGGTATCAACTATGGCTACACCTTC
TRBV2	TRBD1	TRBJ2-7	once	CASRVPGTGEYEQYF	TGTGCCAGCAGAGTACCCGGGACAGGGGAGTACGAGCAGTACTTC
TRBV2	-	TRBJ1-3	-	CASRKLGWNTIYF	TGTGCCAGCAGGAAACTGGGCTGGAACACCATATATTTT
TRBV30	-	TRBJ2-3	-	CAWSVFTDTQYF	TGTGCCTGGAGTGTCTTCACAGATACGCAGTATTTT
TRBV11-1	-	TRBJ2-2	many	CASSFGGVDTGELFF	TGTGCCAGCAGCTTCGGGGGAGTGGACACCGGGGAGCTGTTTTTT
TRBV11-3	-	TRBJ2-3	once	CASSMGGGPFDTQYF	TGTGCCAGCAGCATGGGGGGCGGTCCCTTTGATACGCAGTATTTT
TRBV6-4	TRBD2	TRBJ2-3	-	CASSQLAGGTDTQYF	TGTGCCAGCAGTCAACTAGCGGGGGGGACAGATACGCAGTATTTT
TRBV18	TRBD1	TRBJ1-1	once	CASSRISLGQGNTEAFF	TGTGCCAGCTCACGTATATCTTTGGGACAGGGAAACACTGAAGCTTTCTTT
TRBV28	-	TRBJ2-7	-	CASSLPRQTSYEQYF	TGTGCCAGCAGTTTACCTAGACAGACCTCCTACGAGCAGTACTTC
TRBV6-1	-	TRBJ1-5	-	CASTQGLGQPQHF	TGTGCCAGCACACAGGGTCTTGGTCAGCCCCAGCATTTT
TRBV7-8	-	TRBJ1-2	-	CASSSLATTSYGYTF	TGTGCCAGCAGCTCTCTCGCAACAACGTCCTATGGCTACACCTTC
TRBV6-6	-	TRBJ2-7	-	CASSPSIDEQYF	TGTGCCAGCAGCCCTAGTATCGACGAGCAGTACTTC
TRBV30	-	TRBJ2-3	-	CAWRRTDTQYF	TGTGCCTGGAGAAGGACCGATACGCAGTATTTT
TRBV18	-	TRBJ1-5	few	CASSRDSNQPQHF	TGTGCCAGCTCAAGGGACAGCAATCAGCCCCAGCATTTT
TRBV27	-	TRBJ1-5	-	CASSLFAGTNQPQHF	TGTGCCAGCAGTTTATTCGCAGGGACAAATCAGCCCCAGCATTTT
TRBV6-1	-	TRBJ2-2	medium-sized	CASSEDPNGAGELFF	TGTGCCAGCAGTGAAGATCCCAATGGGGCCGGGGAGCTGTTTTTT
TRBV28	TRBD1	TRBJ1-2	-	CASSSAPTPTGAYGYTF	TGTGCCAGCAGTTCCGCCCCAACACCGACAGGGGCCTATGGCTACACCTTC
TRBV28	-	TRBJ2-7	-	CASSPGVKQAYEQYF	TGTGCCAGCAGTCCGGGGGTCAAACAGGCCTACGAGCAGTACTTC
TRBV10-2	-	TRBJ2-7	-	CASSESGSAHYEQYF	TGCGCCAGCAGTGAATCCGGTTCAGCCCACTACGAGCAGTACTTC
TRBV28	-	TRBJ2-6	-	CASSPNSGANVLTF	TGTGCCAGCAGTCCAAACTCTGGGGCCAACGTCCTGACTTTC
TRBV28	-	TRBJ1-2	-	CASSLTQTANYGYTF	TGTGCCAGCAGTTTAACACAGACAGCTAACTATGGCTACACCTTC
TRBV15	-	TRBJ2-7	-	CATSEPPLYEQYF	TGTGCCACCAGCGAGCCCCCCCTCTACGAGCAGTACTTC
TRBV6-4	TRBD2	TRBJ2-3	-	CASSEREGGTDTQYF	TGTGCCAGCAGTGAACGGGAGGGTGGCACAGATACGCAGTATTTT
TRBV11-2	-	TRBJ1-6	-	CASSLIPDPTNSPLHF	TGTGCCAGCAGCTTAATCCCGGACCCAACTAATTCACCCCTCCACTTT
TRBV27	TRBD1	TRBJ1-2	-	CASSRSDRVGYGYTF	TGTGCCAGCAGCCGCAGCGACAGGGTTGGATATGGCTACACCTTC
TRBV6-4	TRBD1	TRBJ2-2	-	CASSDSPGQGATGELFF	TGTGCCAGCAGTGACTCTCCGGGACAGGGCGCCACCGGGGAGCTGTTTTTT
TRBV4-1	-	TRBJ1-5	-	CASSQVQGSNQPQHF	TGCGCCAGCAGCCAAGTCCAGGGTAGCAATCAGCCCCAGCATTTT
TRBV5-1	TRBD2	TRBJ2-1	-	CASSLRLAADSPRGFF	TGCGCCAGCAGCTTGCGACTAGCGGCTGATAGCCCGCGGGGGTTCTTC
TRBV7-9	-	TRBJ1-4	-	CASSPSGSNEKLFF	TGTGCCAGCAGCCCCTCCGGGTCTAATGAAAAACTGTTTTTT
TRBV6-5	-	TRBJ1-4	-	CASSYSRRPEKLFF	TGTGCCAGCAGTTACTCTCGCAGACCCGAAAAACTGTTTTTT
TRBV7-9	TRBD1	TRBJ1-4	-	CASSLDRGEKLFF	TGTGCCAGCAGCTTAGACAGGGGTGAAAAACTGTTTTTT
TRBV25-1	TRBD1	TRBJ2-3	few	CASRMGQAPYTDTQYF	TGTGCCAGCAGGATGGGACAGGCGCCATACACAGATACGCAGTATTTT
TRBV4-2	TRBD2	TRBJ2-5	many	CASSQDLTSGRIETQYF	TGTGCCAGCAGCCAAGATTTGACTAGCGGGAGGATAGAGACCCAGTACTTC
TRBV7-8	-	TRBJ2-3	-	CASSLLGDTQYF	TGTGCCAGCAGCTTACTCGGGGATACGCAGTATTTT
TRBV19	-	TRBJ2-2	-	CASSSGTGVIGELFF	TGTGCCAGTAGTTCCGGGACCGGGGTGATCGGGGAGCTGTTTTTT
TRBV2	-	TRBJ1-1	once	CASKVNMNTEAFF	TGTGCCAGCAAAGTAAATATGAACACTGAAGCTTTCTTT
TRBV5-1	TRBD2	TRBJ2-1	-	CASSFPRTSGNEQFF	TGCGCCAGCAGCTTCCCCCGGACTAGCGGGAATGAGCAGTTCTTC
TRBV30	-	TRBJ1-3	-	CAWGNGGLSGNTIYF	TGTGCCTGGGGAAACGGGGGCCTCTCTGGAAACACCATATATTTT